This T cell receptor (beta chain) was profiled in a study of CD8+CD57+ T cells in acquired aplastic anemia. Findings and limits, study-wide: Twenty-nine CD8+ CDR3 sequences were shared between patients and controls. CD8+ Simpson's diversity in patients was not significantly different from that in controls.

The CDR3 is 12 amino acids. Germline CDR1 is GTSNPN and CDR2 is SVGIG (reference sequence). Researchers used genomic DNA as the template to profile TCR beta VDJ and CDR3. TCRdb passed the reads through MiXCR, listing each CDR3 protein once. The sample has about 160,000 distinct CDR3 sequences, 40% to 55% seen once. Those patients picked for sequencing had displayed CD8+CD57+ cell expansion on flow cytometry. The enrolled patients all had severe acquired aplastic anemia. Patients were untreated when blood was sampled. With respect to this clonotype: Antigen: not known.

V and J are TRBV30 and TRBJ1-1; perhaps TRBD1 as D (6 bases). The receptor comes from a human donor with aplastic anemia. The sample taken for sequencing was sorted CD4+, CD8+, or CD8+CD57+ T cells (not recorded which) from PBMCs. CDR3 in DNA: TGTGCGCGCGGGGAACAGGGCACTGAAGCTTTCTTT. Its translation: CARGEQGTEAFF.